This TCR beta chain was documented in a study of blood T cell repertoires in COVID-19. Study in general: COVID-19 samples, acute and convalescent, were from the United States, Italy and Spain. T cells, B-cell-depleted T cells, or PBMCs provided the cDNA or gDNA that served as material.

V lost 6 bases and J 0 bases, leaving 10 bases between the germline ends. Per germline, CDR1 SGDLS and CDR2 YYNGEE. This CDR3 contains 14 residues. Method: immunoSEQ multiplex PCR; TCRdb's copy keeps in-frame clones and lacks some. This sample carries 190,000 or so clones, approximately 88% of them seen once, and the ten largest clones take under 4.5%. The source is a woman in her 30s with acute or convalescent COVID-19. V and J are TRBV9 and TRBJ1-3, with D unresolved. Sample: peripheral blood. The CDR3, as DNA: TGTGCCAGCACCCGGCGGGACTCTGGAAACACCATATATTTT. Translating it yields CASTRRDSGNTIYF.